A single sample is the source of the 2 T cell receptor beta chains below, sequenced in a study of blood T cell repertoires in COVID-19. Profiling relied on immunoSEQ multiplex PCR, and the TCRdb table lists in-frame clones only, not all of them. Of over 250,000 clones in the sample, roughly 85% were seen once. Sample: peripheral blood. These receptors were collected from a human donor in a cohort sampled during active COVID-19.

The rearrangement links TRBV7-2 to TRBJ1-5; possibly TRBD1 for D (6 bases). The CDR3 is 16 residues long. The germline CDR1 and CDR2 sequences are SGHTA and FQGNSA. Trimming removed 6 bases from V and 1 base from J, with 16 bases in between. CDR3 loop: CASSLNRAGSNQPQHF. CDR3 DNA sequence: TGTGCCAGCAGTCTAAACAGGGCTGGAAGCAATCAGCCCCAGCATTTT.

The chain uses TRBV19 and TRBJ1-2; maybe TRBD1 (6 bases). V was cut by 7 bases and J by 0 bases, with 21 bases left in between. CDR1 LNHDA and CDR2 SQIVND come from the germline V gene (reference sequence). CDR3 size: 17 residues. CDR3: CASNPGTYQEANYGYTF. CDR3 DNA: TGTGCCAGTAATCCCGGGACATACCAGGAGGCTAACTATGGCTACACCTTC.